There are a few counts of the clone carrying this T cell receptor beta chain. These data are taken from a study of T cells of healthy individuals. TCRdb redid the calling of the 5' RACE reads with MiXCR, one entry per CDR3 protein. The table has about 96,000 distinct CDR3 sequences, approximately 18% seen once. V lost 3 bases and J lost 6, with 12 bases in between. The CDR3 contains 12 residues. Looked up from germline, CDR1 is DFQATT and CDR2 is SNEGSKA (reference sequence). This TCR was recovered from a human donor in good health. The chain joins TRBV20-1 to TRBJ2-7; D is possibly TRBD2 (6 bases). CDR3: CSARGRGLEQYF. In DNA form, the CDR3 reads TGCAGTGCTAGGGGACGGGGACTCGAGCAGTACTTC.